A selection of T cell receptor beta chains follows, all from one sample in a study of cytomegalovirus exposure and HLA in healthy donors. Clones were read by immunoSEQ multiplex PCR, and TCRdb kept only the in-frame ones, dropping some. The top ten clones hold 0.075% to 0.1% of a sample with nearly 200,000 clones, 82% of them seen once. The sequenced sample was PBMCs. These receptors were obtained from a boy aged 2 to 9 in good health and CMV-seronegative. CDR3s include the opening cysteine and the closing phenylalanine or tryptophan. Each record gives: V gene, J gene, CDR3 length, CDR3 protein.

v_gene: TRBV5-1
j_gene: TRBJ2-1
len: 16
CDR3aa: CASSLATSGGHNEQFF

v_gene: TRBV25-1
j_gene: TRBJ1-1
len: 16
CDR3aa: CASSDTGGYQQAEAFF

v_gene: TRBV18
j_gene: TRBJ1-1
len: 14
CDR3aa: CASSPTVTDTEAFF

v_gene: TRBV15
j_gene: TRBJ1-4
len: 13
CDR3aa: CATSTGIGEKLFF

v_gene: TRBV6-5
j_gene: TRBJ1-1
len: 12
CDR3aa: CASSSGTTEAFF

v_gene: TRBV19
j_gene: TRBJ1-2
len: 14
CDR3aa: CASSIRQTNYGYTF

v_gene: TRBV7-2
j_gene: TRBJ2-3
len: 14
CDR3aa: CASSQGLLTDTQYF

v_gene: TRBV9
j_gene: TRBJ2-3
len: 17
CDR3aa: CASSFRTSGGVTDTQYF

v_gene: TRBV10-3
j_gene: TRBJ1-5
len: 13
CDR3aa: CAISEEANQPQHF

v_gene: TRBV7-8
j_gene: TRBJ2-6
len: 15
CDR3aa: CASSTDRAGANVLTF

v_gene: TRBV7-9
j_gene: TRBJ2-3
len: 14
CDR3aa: CASSFRGATDTQYF

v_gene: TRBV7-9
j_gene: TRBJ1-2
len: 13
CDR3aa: CASSSSGVGGYIF

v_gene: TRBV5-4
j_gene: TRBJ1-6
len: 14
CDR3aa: CASGGTVAGSPLHF

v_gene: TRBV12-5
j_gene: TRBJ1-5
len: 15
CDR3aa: CASGRGGGLNQPQHF

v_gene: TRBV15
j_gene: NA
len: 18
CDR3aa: CATSRDTLLAGGRYEQYF

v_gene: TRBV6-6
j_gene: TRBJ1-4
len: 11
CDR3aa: CASTPAKKLFF

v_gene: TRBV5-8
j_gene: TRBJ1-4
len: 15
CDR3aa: CASSRQGLTNEKLFF

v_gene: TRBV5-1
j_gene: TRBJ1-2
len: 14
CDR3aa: CASSSRGRDYGYTF

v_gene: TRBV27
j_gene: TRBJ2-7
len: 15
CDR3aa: CASSFRGTGAYEQYF

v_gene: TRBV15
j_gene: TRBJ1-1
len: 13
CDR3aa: CATSRDRGTEAFF

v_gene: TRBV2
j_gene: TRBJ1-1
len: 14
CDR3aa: CADGTGQGRTEAFF

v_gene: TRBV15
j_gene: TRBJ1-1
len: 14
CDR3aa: CATSRDRRAPEAFF

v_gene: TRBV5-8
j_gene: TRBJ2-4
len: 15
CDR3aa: CASSLGAGGKNIQYF

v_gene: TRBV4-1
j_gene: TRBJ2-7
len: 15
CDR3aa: CASSQTLQGTYEQYF

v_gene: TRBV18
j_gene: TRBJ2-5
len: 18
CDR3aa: CASSPKRLAGGSRQTQYF

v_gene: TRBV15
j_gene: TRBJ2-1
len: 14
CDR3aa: CATSTGGPAREQFF

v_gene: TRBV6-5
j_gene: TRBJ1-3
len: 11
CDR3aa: CATGNRNTIYF

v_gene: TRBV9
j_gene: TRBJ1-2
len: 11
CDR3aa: CASAEGHGYTF

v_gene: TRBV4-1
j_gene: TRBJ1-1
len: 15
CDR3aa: CASSQPARGNTEAFF

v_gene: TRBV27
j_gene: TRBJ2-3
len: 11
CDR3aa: CASSLGQGMYF

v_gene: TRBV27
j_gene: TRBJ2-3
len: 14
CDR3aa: CASSFYSSTDTQYF

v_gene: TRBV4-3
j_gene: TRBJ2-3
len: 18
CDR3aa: CASSQSRPETERTDTQYF

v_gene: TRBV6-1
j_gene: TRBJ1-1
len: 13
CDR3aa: CASSEAHRGEAFF

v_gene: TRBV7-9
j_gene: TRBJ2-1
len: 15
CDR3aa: CASSHPLAGYNEQFF

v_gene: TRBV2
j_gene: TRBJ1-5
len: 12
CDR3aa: CASSDASQPQHF

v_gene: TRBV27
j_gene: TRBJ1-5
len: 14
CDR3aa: CASSSGVTNQPQHF

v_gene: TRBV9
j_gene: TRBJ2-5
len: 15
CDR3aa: CASSAQPTGPETQYF

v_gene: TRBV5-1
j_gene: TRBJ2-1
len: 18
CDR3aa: CASSLPSTGGLLRKEQFF

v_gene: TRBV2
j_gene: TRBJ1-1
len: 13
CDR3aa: CASRTGDYTEAFF

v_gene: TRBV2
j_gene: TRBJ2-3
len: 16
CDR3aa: CANVGGTSGVVDTQYF

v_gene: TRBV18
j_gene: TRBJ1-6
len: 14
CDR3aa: CASSPGREPVPLHF

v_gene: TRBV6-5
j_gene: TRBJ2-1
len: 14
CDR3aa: CASSLGGGYNEQFF

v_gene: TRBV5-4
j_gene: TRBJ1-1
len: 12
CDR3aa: CASSFGATEAFF

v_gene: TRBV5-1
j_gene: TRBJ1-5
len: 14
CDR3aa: CASSWGGGAQPQHF

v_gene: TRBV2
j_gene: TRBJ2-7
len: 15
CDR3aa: CASSYPAGTAYEQYF

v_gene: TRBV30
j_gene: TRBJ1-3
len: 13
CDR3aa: CAWSVKGADTIYF

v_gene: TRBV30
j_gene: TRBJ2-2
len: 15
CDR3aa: CAWRTTGANTGELFF

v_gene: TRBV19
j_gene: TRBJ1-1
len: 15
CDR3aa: CASSRRDRGNTEAFF

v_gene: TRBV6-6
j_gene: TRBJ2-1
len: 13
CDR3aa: CASSRGQYNEQFF

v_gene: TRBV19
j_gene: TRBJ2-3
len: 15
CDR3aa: CASSVQTRLGDTQYF

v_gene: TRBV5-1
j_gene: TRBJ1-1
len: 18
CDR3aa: CASSLAGRQGRLGTEAFF

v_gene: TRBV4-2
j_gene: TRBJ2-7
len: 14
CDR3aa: CASSLRDRGYEQYF

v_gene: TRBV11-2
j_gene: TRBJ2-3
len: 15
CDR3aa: CASSLLAGGSDTQYF

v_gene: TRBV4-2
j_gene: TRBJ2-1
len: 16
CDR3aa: CASSQDLTTVGNEQFF

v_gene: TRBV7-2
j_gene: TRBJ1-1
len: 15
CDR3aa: CASSFQGARNTEAFF

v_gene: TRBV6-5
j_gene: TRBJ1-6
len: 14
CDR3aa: CASRGQHYNSPLHF

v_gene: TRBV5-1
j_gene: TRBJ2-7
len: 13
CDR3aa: CATSRTGPYEQYF

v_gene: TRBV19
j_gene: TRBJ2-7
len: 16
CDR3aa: CASSLRRTGGPLEQYF

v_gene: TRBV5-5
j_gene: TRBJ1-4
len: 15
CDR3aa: CASTVIQTTNEKLFF

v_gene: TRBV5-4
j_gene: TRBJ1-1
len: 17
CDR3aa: CASSLSGRSGGNTEAFF